The 30 T cell receptor beta chains in this list originate from one sample, sequenced in a study of T cell responses to AZD1222 COVID-19 vaccine. Clones were read by immunoSEQ multiplex PCR, and TCRdb kept only the in-frame ones, dropping some. The repertoire holds under 70,000 clones, 70% to 80% seen once, with approximately 5.2% in the top ten. The sequencing used peripheral blood, collected 28 days after the second AZD1222 dose. These receptors all stem from an adult who received the AZD1222 COVID-19 vaccine.

The chain combines TRBV2 with TRBJ1-4; 7 bases map to TRBD1. The germline V gene has CDR1 SNHLY and CDR2 FYNNEI. Trimming cost V 6 bases and J 8 bases; bases outside gene matches: 3. The CDR3 contains 12 residues. CDR3 residues: CASRYRGEKLFF. The DNA for the CDR3 is TGTGCCAGCAGGTACAGGGGCGAAAAACTGTTTTTT.

This chain uses TRBV7-8 with TRBJ1-4, with 8 bases identical to TRBD1. The CDR3 loop spans 15 amino acids. J lost 8 bases, V lost 1 base, and 6 bases had no gene match. The germline V gene encodes CDR1 SGHVS and CDR2 FQNEAQ. The CDR3: CASSLGGTGGEKLFF. The CDR3 DNA sequence: TGTGCCAGCAGCTTAGGCGGAACAGGGGGGGAAAAACTGTTTTTT.

This chain connects TRBV19 to TRBJ2-5; D possibly corresponds to TRBD1 (6 bases). The CDR3 has 14 residues. The V gene's germline CDR1 is LNHDA and CDR2 SQIVND (reference sequence). V was shortened by 8 bases and J by 3 bases, with 16 bases between the two germline ends. CDR3: CASFRDTKKETQYF. The CDR3 nucleotides are TGTGCCAGTTTCAGGGACACCAAAAAAGAGACCCAGTACTTC.

The V call is TRBV27, the J call TRBJ2-7; 10 bases align to TRBD2. Germline loops: CDR1 MNHEY, CDR2 SMNVEV (reference sequence). The trim removed 3 bases at V and 2 bases at J, leaving 1 base unmatched. This CDR3 region has 14 residues. CDR3 bases: TGTGCCAGCAGTTTGACTAGCGGGCCCTACGAGCAGTACTTC. Translation: CASSLTSGPYEQYF.

J is TRBJ2-3 and V is TRBV6-2 or TRBV6-3; 11 bases align to TRBD1. Per the germline V gene, CDR1 is MNHEY and CDR2 is SVGEGT. Trimming took 1 base from V and 4 from J; bases not matched to a gene: 1. There are 15 residues in the CDR3. In DNA, the CDR3 is TGTGCCAGCAGTTACTGGACAGGGGGCGCAGATACGCAGTATTTT. Translation: CASSYWTGGADTQYF.

The V and J genes are TRBV7-8 and TRBJ2-1, with D possibly matching TRBD2 (5 bases). Germline assignment: CDR1 SGHVS and CDR2 FQNEAQ. CDR3 length: 15 amino acids. V was cut by 1 base and J by 6 bases, with 13 bases left in between. The CDR3 DNA reads TGTGCCAGCAGCTTAGATGGACTCAGGAGCAATGAGCAGTTCTTC. Its translation: CASSLDGLRSNEQFF.

The genes are TRBV25-1 and TRBJ2-7, with D tentatively TRBD2 (6 bases). Trimming removed 1 base at V and 7 bases at J, with 26 bases between. Germline V lookup: CDR1 MGHDK, CDR2 SYGVNS. The CDR3 totals 18 residues. For the CDR3, the DNA is TGTGCCAGCAGTGAATGCCGTCGTGGGAGGACCTTTAACCATGAGCAGTACTTC. Its protein product is CASSECRRGRTFNHEQYF.

This chain links TRBV6-2 or TRBV6-3 with TRBJ2-6; 7 nucleotides line up with TRBD1. Germline lookup yields CDR1 MNHEY and CDR2 SVGEGT. The CDR3 spans 15 residues. V was pared by 6 bases and J by 2 bases, with 4 bases of the junction left unmatched. The CDR3 region is CASSTTGTGANVLTF. CDR3 bases: TGTGCCAGCAGCACGACAGGGACTGGGGCCAACGTCCTGACTTTC.

This clone occurred a few times. The CDR3 sequence: CASSFLLNEQYF. In DNA, the CDR3 is TGTGCCAGCAGCTTTTTACTTAACGAGCAGTACTTC. The chain employs TRBV11-2 and TRBJ2-7; D remains unclear. Per the germline V gene, CDR1 is SGHAT and CDR2 is FQNNGV. Trimming took off 3 bases at V and 5 bases at J, with 8 bases between the two ends. This CDR3 comprises 12 residues.

A word on this clone: Compared with germline, one end of the junction differs, possibly owing to a read error. The chain has TRBV5-5 and TRBJ2-5, with 10 bases matching TRBD1. Germline V lookup: CDR1 SGHKS, CDR2 YYEKEE (reference sequence). The CDR3 length is 12 residues. The CDR3 nucleotides read TGTGCCAGCAGCTTGGCCCCGGGACAGGGGAACTTC. This encodes CASSLAPGQGNF.

V and J are TRBV24-1 and TRBJ2-1; no clear D gene. V was shortened by 9 bases and J by 2 bases, with 7 bases between the two germline ends. CDR1 is KGHDR and CDR2 is SFDVKD in the germline V gene. This CDR3 has 12 amino acids. CDR3 bases: TGTGCCACCGCTGACACCTACAATGAGCAGTTCTTC. Translated: CATADTYNEQFF.

This rearrangement joins TRBV6-5 to TRBJ2-7, with 15 bases aligning to TRBD2. Unmatched junction bases numbered 7, after V lost 6 bases and J lost 7 bases. CDR3 length: 15 residues. Per the germline V gene, CDR1 is MNHEY and CDR2 is SVGAGI. The DNA of the CDR3 is TGTGCCAGCAGAGGACTAGCGGGAGGGCCAGGTGAGCAGTACTTC. It translates to CASRGLAGGPGEQYF.

This chain links TRBV4-1 with TRBJ1-6; no reliable D call. The CDR3 covers 15 residues. V lost 0 bases to trimming and J lost 6 bases, with 9 bases between them. CDR1 and CDR2 (germline): MGHRA, YSYEKL. DNA for the CDR3: TGCGCCAGCAGCCAAGAATCCCAGAGTAATTCACCCCTCCACTTT. Translation: CASSQESQSNSPLHF.

The J gene is TRBJ2-1, the V gene TRBV6-2 or TRBV6-3; 9 bases map to TRBD2. The V gene's germline CDR1 is MNHEY and CDR2 SVGEGT. The CDR3 is 16 residues long. Germline trimming cut 4 bases from V and 4 bases from J; bases unmatched to any gene: 8. The CDR3 DNA follows: TGTGCCAGCAGTTCCCCAGCGGGAGGCCGTTACAATGAGCAGTTCTTC. Translation: CASSSPAGGRYNEQFF.

The V and J genes are TRBV27 and TRBJ2-7; D gene unclear. The CDR3 consists of 13 residues. Trimming took 3 bases from V and 3 from J, leaving 9 bases between them. Germline lookup yields CDR1 MNHEY and CDR2 SMNVEV (reference sequence). CDR3 in amino acids: CASSFVPNYEQYF. The CDR3 DNA follows: TGTGCCAGCAGTTTTGTCCCCAACTACGAGCAGTACTTC.

The CDR3 DNA is TGCGCCAGCAGCCAAGAAAATGAGCAGTTCTTC. It specifies CASSQENEQFF. The chain couples TRBV4-1 to TRBJ2-1; D unresolved. The germline V gene has CDR1 MGHRA and CDR2 YSYEKL. This CDR3 has 11 residues. Trimming stripped 0 bases from V and 7 bases from J, with 1 base between.

This clone has more than one count but fewer than ten. The chain links TRBV3-1 (or the pseudogene TRBV3-2) to TRBJ1-6, with 8 bases identical to TRBD1. Germline V CDR1 and CDR2: LGHDT, YNNKEL (reference sequence). The length of the CDR3 is 14 residues. V lost 3 bases, J lost 5 bases, and 0 bases stayed unmatched. The CDR3 spells CASSQGQDNSPLHF. Here the CDR3 DNA reads TGTGCCAGCAGCCAGGGACAGGATAATTCACCCCTCCACTTT.

The chain recombines TRBV5-1 with TRBJ1-3; 8 positions match TRBD1. This CDR3 spans 16 amino acids. The ends lost 4 bases at V and 0 bases at J; junction bases unmatched: 6. Germline V lookup: CDR1 SGHRS, CDR2 YFSETQ. CDR3 bases: TGCGCCAGCAGCCTGGGACAGGAAAACTCTGGAAACACCATATATTTT. This sequence encodes CASSLGQENSGNTIYF.

There are a few counts of this clone. The chain has TRBV5-1 and TRBJ1-1, with D possibly TRBD1 on 6 matching bases. The ends were cut back, 3 bases at V and 4 bases at J, with 19 bases in the middle. The CDR3 covers 16 residues. CDR1 is SGHRS, CDR2 YFSETQ, per germline. The CDR3 coding sequence is TGCGCCAGCAGCTCCTATAGGGGGGGCTTGGGCACTGAAGCTTTCTTT. Protein product: CASSSYRGGLGTEAFF.

J is TRBJ2-2 and V is TRBV18, with D maybe TRBD2 (7 bases). The CDR3 spans 15 residues. Germline assignment: CDR1 KGHSH and CDR2 LQKENI. The V gene lost 2 bases and the J gene lost 7 bases, with 14 bases spanning the gap. This CDR3 reads CASSPGRGAGGELFF. The CDR3 coding sequence is TGTGCCAGCTCACCAGGCCGGGGGGCCGGCGGGGAGCTGTTTTTT.

The rearrangement joins TRBV6-4 to TRBJ2-2, with 12 bases matching TRBD2. Germline trimming cut 4 bases from V and 4 bases from J; bases unmatched to any gene: 4. The CDR3 extends over 16 amino acids. Germline loops: CDR1 MRHNA, CDR2 SNTAGT. CDR3 coding DNA: TGTGCCAGCAGTGCTAGCGGGAGGGTTGGCACCGGGGAGCTGTTTTTT. The encoded protein is CASSASGRVGTGELFF.

This chain connects TRBV12-5 to TRBJ2-3; TRBD2 matches at 13 bases. The trim removed 4 bases at V and 0 bases at J, leaving 1 base unmatched. CDR1 is LGHNT and CDR2 is FRNRAP in the germline V gene. The CDR3 covers 16 residues. The chain's CDR3 is CASGSGLAGSTDTQYF. CDR3 DNA: TGTGCTAGTGGTTCGGGACTAGCGGGAAGCACAGATACGCAGTATTTT.

The V gene is TRBV21-1, the J gene TRBJ2-3; the table calls TRBD2, which could not be checked here. TRBV21-1 is shown as a pseudogene. This CDR3 comprises 18 residues. This CDR3 reads CASTGREASPFSTDTQYF. The DNA for the CDR3 is TGTGCCAGCACGGGGCGGGAGGCTTCCCCTTTCAGCACAGATACGCAGTATTTT.

The rearrangement joins TRBV5-4 to TRBJ2-1; D not resolved. Trimming shortened V by 1 base and J by 4 bases, and 18 bases separated the two germline ends. Germline V lookup: CDR1 SGHNT, CDR2 YYREEE (reference sequence). The length of the CDR3 is 17 residues. The CDR3 DNA reads as TGTGCCAGCAGCTTGCCCAATGCTAGAGAAAAGTACAATGAGCAGTTCTTC. This gives the protein CASSLPNAREKYNEQFF.

The J gene is TRBJ2-5, the V gene TRBV5-1, with 9 bases fitting TRBD2. CDR3 length equals 17 residues. The V gene end was trimmed by 0 bases and the J gene end by 6 bases; junction bases not matched to a gene: 12. The germline gives CDR1 SGHRS, CDR2 YFSETQ. The CDR3 DNA is TGCGCCAGCAGCTTGGGGGCCTGGGGGAGCGGGAGGAAGACCCAGTACTTC. Encoded protein: CASSLGAWGSGRKTQYF.

This clone showed up just once. V and J are TRBV29-1 and TRBJ1-2, with no clear D. Trimming left V 4 bases short and J 0 bases short, with 9 bases between. CDR3 length: 13 residues. Per the germline V gene, CDR1 is SQVTM and CDR2 is ANQGSEA. CDR3 amino acids: CSVVVQTNYGYTF. The CDR3 DNA sequence: TGCAGCGTTGTAGTACAGACTAACTATGGCTACACCTTC. Supplemented by reference TRBV29-1 and TRBJ1-2, the full variable domain reads SAVISQKPSRDICQRGTSLTIQCQVDSQVTMMFWYRQQPGQSLTLIATANQGSEATYESGFVIDKFPISRPNLTFSTLTVSNMSPEDSSIYLCSVVVQTNYGYTFGSGTRLTVV.

The chain carries TRBV24-1 and TRBJ2-5; 12 nucleotides align to TRBD1. This CDR3 is 17 amino acids long. J lost 4 bases, V lost 0 bases, and 5 bases had no gene match. In germline, CDR1 is KGHDR, CDR2 SFDVKD. In DNA form, the CDR3 reads TGTGCCACCAGTGATTTGCAAGGGGACAGGGGGCGAGAGACCCAGTACTTC. This translates into CATSDLQGDRGRETQYF.

This clone was recorded only once. This chain connects TRBV6-5 to TRBJ1-5; tentatively, D is TRBD1 (6 bases). V lost 6 bases and J lost 0, with 9 bases in between. CDR1 is MNHEY, CDR2 SVGAGI, per germline. This CDR3 is built from 14 residues. The CDR3 DNA is TGTGCCAGCAGGTCGACAGGTAGCAATCAGCCCCAGCATTTT. Encoded protein: CASRSTGSNQPQHF.

This clone was counted between two and nine times. This sequence joins TRBV27 and TRBJ1-5; 10 nucleotides agree with TRBD1. The CDR3 length is 15 residues. Trimming at V came to 6 bases and at J to 5 bases, leaving 7 bases not matched to a gene. CDR1 and CDR2 from the germline V gene are MNHEY and SMNVEV (reference sequence). CDR3 residues: CASSHDRGLDQPQHF. For the CDR3, the DNA is TGTGCCAGCAGCCACGACAGGGGGCTCGATCAGCCCCAGCATTTT.

The sample holds a few counts of this clone. The chain couples TRBV7-8 to TRBJ2-5, with D possibly being TRBD2 (5 bases). Trimming removed 5 bases from V and 1 base from J, with 14 bases in between. Looked up from germline, CDR1 is SGHVS and CDR2 is FQNEAQ. The CDR3 has 15 residues. The CDR3 nucleotides are TGTGCCAGCAGCCGTAGGGAGACATTCCAAGAGACCCAGTACTTC. This sequence encodes CASSRRETFQETQYF.